This T cell receptor (beta chain) appears in the sequencing data of a study of regulatory T cells in long-lasting Graves disease. A word on this clonotype: An end of the junction does not agree with germline; a read error may underlie this.

Time point given: newly diagnosed GD, antithyroid drugs for less than 3 months. The TCR library was made from RNA extracted from PBMCs. Library construction for TCR beta used iRepertoire HTBI primers and Arm-PCR of CDR3 regions. Using its own MiXCR run on the multiplex PCR reads, TCRdb lists one record per CDR3 protein. Of roughly 530,000 distinct CDR3 sequences in the sample, around 16% are singletons; the top ten hold 20% to 25%. CDR1 is SGHAT, CDR2 FQNNGV, per germline. This CDR3 comprises 13 residues. The same specimen was also included in a second study, on T cells in Graves' hyperthyroidism and ophthalmopathy.

This sequence originates from a woman aged 40-60 years with Graves disease. Sequencing used peripheral blood mononuclear cells (PBMCs), obtained at new diagnosis, from a patient treated with antithyroid drugs. This chain links TRBV11-2 with TRBJ2-7, with D possibly matching TRBD2 (5 bases). The CDR3: CASSLGGFYEQHF. The CDR3 bases are TGTGCCAGCAGCTTAGGAGGGTTCTACGAGCAGCACTTC.